This TCR beta chain is drawn from a study of CD8+CD57+ T cells in acquired aplastic anemia. Trimming removed 9 bases from V and 1 base from J, with 7 bases in between. This CDR3 comprises 12 residues. Germline-derived CDR1 and CDR2 are LNHDA and SQIVND (reference sequence). Patients sequenced had flow cytometry evidence of CD8+CD57+ cell expansion. CDR3 and TCR beta VDJ profiling relied on genomic DNA as the template. TCRdb reprocessed the reads with MiXCR, giving one entry per CDR3 protein. The sample holds some 170,000 distinct CDR3 sequences; around 48% are singletons and the top ten take 0.85% to 1.2%. This clonotype was seen at least ten times.

V usage is TRBV19 and J usage is TRBJ1-3; a weak D match, TRBD1 (6 bases). Sequenced input: sorted CD4+, CD8+, or CD8+CD57+ T cells (not recorded which) from PBMCs. The receptor was isolated from a human donor with aplastic anemia. The CDR3 bases are TGTGCCAGCACAGGGTCTGGAAACACCATATATTTT. Protein: CASTGSGNTIYF. The variable domain in full, with the rest retrieved from reference TRBV19 and TRBJ1-3, is DGGITQSPKYLFRKEGQNVTLSCEQNLNHDAMYWYRQDPGQGLRLIYYSQIVNDFQKGDIAEGYSVSREKKESFPLTVTSAQKNPTAFYLCASTGSGNTIYFGEGSWLTVV.